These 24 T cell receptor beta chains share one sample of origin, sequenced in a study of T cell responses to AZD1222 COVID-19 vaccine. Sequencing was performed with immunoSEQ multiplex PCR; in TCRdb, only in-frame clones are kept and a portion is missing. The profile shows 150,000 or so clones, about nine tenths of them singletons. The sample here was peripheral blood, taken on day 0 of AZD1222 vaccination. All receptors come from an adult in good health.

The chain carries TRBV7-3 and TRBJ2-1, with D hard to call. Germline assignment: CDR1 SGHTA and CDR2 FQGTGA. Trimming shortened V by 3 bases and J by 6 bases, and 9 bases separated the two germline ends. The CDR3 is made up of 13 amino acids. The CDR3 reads CASSFRRSNEQFF. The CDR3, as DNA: TGTGCCAGCAGCTTCCGGCGAAGCAATGAGCAGTTCTTC. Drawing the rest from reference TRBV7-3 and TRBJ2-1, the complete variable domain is GAGVSQTPSNKVTEKGKYVELRCDPISGHTALYWYRQSLGQGPEFLIYFQGTGAADDSGLPNDRFFAVRPEGSVSTLKIQRTERGDSAVYLCASSFRRSNEQFFGPGTRLTVL.

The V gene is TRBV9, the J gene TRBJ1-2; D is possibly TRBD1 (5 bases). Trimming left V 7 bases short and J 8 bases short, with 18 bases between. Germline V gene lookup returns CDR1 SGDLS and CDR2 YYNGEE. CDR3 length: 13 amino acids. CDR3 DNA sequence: TGTGCCAGCGCGACACAGGAAATTGAGGGCTACACCTTC. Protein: CASATQEIEGYTF.

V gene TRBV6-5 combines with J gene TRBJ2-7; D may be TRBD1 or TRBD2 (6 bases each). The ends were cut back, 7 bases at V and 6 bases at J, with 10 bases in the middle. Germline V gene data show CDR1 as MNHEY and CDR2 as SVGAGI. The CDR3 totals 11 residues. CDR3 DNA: TGTGCCAGCACCGAGGGGGGCGAGCAGTACTTC. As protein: CASTEGGEQYF.

CDR3 sequence reads: CASSPRGGAQGNQPQHF. The CDR3 region has the DNA TGTGCCAGCAGCCCGAGGGGGGGGGCGCAGGGCAATCAGCCCCAGCATTTT. The chain has TRBV11-2 and TRBJ1-5, with a weak D call TRBD1 (6 bases). Germline values: CDR1 SGHAT, CDR2 FQNNGV. The V and J ends lost 5 bases and 2 bases respectively, with 19 bases between them. There are 17 residues in the CDR3.

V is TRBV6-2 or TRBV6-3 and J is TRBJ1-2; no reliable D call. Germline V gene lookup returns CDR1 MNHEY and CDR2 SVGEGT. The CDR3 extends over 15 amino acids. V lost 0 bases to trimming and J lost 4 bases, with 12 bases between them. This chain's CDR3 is CASSYSGSGAYGYTF. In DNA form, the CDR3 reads TGTGCCAGCAGTTACTCTGGTTCGGGCGCCTATGGCTACACCTTC.

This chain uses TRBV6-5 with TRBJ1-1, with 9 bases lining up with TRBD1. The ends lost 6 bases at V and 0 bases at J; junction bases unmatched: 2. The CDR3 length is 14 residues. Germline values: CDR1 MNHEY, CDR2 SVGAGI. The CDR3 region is CASRGTGLNTEAFF. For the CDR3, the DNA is TGTGCCAGCAGGGGGACAGGGCTGAACACTGAAGCTTTCTTT.

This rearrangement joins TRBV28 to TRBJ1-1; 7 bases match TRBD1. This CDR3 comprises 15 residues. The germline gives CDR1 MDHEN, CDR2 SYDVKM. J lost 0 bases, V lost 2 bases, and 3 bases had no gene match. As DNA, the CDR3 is TGTGCCAGCAGTTTACCGGGACAGTTGAACACTGAAGCTTTCTTT. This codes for CASSLPGQLNTEAFF.

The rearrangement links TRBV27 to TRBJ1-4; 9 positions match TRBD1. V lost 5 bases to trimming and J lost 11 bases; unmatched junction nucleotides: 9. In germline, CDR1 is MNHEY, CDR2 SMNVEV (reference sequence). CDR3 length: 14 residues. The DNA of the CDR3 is TGTGCCAGCAGTCATTGGACAGGGGCAGAGAAACTGTTTTTT. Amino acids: CASSHWTGAEKLFF. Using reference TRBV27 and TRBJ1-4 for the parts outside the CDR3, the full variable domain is EAQVTQNPRYLITVTGKKLTVTCSQNMNHEYMSWYRQDPGLGLRQIYYSMNVEVTDKGDVPEGYKVSRKEKRNFPLILESPSPNQTSLYFCASSHWTGAEKLFFGSGTQLSVL.

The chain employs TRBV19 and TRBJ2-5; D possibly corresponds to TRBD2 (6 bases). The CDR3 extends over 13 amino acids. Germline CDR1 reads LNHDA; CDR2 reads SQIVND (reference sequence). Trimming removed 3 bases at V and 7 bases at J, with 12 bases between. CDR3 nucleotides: TGTGCCAGTAGTATGCGGGGAGAGGGGACCCAGTACTTC. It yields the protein CASSMRGEGTQYF.

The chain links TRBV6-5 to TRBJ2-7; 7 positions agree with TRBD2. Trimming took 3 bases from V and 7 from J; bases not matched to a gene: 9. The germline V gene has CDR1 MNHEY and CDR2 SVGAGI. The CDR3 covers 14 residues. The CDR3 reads CASSYGAGVGEQYF. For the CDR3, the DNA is TGTGCCAGCAGTTATGGGGCGGGGGTCGGTGAGCAGTACTTC.

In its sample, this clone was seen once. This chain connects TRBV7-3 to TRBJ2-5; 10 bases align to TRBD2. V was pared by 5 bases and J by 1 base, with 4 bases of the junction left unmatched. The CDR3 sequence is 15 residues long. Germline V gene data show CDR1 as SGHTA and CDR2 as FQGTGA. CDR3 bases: TGTGCCAGCAGCCTATCTAGCGGGGGCCAAGAGACCCAGTACTTC. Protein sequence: CASSLSSGGQETQYF.

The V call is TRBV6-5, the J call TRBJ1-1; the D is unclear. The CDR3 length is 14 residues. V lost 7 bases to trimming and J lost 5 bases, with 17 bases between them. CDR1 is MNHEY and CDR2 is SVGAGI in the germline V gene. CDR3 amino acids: CASTFTRAGTEAFF. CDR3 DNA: TGTGCCAGCACTTTTACAAGGGCGGGGACTGAAGCTTTCTTT.

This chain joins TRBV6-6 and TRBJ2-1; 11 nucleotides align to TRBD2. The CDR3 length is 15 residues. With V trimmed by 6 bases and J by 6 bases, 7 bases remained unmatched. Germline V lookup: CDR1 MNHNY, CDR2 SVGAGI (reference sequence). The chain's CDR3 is CASRVLAGGRNEQFF. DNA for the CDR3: TGTGCCAGCAGGGTTTTAGCGGGGGGGCGCAATGAGCAGTTCTTC.

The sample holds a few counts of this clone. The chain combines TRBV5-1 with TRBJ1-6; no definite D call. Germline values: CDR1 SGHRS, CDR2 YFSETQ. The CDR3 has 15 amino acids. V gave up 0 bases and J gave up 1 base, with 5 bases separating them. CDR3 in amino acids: CASSLGASYNSPLHF. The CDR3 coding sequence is TGCGCCAGCAGCTTGGGGGCGTCCTATAATTCACCCCTCCACTTT.

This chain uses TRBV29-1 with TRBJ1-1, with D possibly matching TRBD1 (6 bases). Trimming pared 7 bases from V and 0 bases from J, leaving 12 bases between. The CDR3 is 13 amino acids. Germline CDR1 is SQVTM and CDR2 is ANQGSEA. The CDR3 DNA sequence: TGCAGCGCCGGAGGGGGTCTGAACACTGAAGCTTTCTTT. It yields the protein CSAGGGLNTEAFF.

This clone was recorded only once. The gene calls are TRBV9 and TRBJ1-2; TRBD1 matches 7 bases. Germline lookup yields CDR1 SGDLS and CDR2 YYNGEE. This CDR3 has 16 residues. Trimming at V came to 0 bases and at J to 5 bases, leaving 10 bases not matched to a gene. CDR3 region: CASSVAGRGQRYGYTF. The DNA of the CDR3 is TGTGCCAGCAGCGTAGCGGGCAGGGGACAGAGGTATGGCTACACCTTC.

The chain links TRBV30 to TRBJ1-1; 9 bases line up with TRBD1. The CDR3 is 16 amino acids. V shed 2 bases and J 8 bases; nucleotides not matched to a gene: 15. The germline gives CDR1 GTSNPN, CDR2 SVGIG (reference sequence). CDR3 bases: TGTGCCTGGAGTCAACTATACCGACGGACAGGGGAGGAAGCTTTCTTT. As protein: CAWSQLYRRTGEEAFF.

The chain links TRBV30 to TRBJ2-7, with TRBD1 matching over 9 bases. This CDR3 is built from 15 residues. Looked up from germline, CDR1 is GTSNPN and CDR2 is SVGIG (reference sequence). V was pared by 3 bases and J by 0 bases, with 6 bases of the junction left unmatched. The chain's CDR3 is CAWRGRDRDSYEQYF. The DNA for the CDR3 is TGTGCCTGGAGGGGCCGGGACAGGGACTCCTACGAGCAGTACTTC.

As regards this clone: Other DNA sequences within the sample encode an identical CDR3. CDR3 DNA: TGTGCCAGCAGCCCGGGACAGGGTGTCGACGAGCAGTACTTC. Translation gives CASSPGQGVDEQYF. This chain joins TRBV7-3 and TRBJ2-7, with TRBD1 identical over 9 bases. V was clipped by 5 bases and J by 5 bases; unmatched bases: 7. This CDR3 contains 14 residues. CDR1 SGHTA and CDR2 FQGTGA come from the germline V gene. The variable domain in full, with the rest retrieved from reference TRBV7-3 and TRBJ2-7, is GAGVSQTPSNKVTEKGKYVELRCDPISGHTALYWYRQSLGQGPEFLIYFQGTGAADDSGLPNDRFFAVRPEGSVSTLKIQRTERGDSAVYLCASSPGQGVDEQYFGPGTRLTVT.

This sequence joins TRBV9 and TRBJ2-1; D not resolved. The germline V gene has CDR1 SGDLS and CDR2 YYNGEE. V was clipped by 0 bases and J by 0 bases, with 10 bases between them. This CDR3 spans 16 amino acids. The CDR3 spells CASSVGGLSSYNEQFF. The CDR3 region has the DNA TGTGCCAGCAGCGTAGGGGGTCTGAGCTCCTACAATGAGCAGTTCTTC.

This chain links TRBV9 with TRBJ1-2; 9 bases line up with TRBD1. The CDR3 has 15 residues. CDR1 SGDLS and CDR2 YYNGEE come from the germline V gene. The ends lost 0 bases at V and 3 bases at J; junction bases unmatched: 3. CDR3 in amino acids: CASSVEGTGHYGYTF. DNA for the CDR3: TGTGCCAGCAGCGTAGAAGGGACAGGGCACTATGGCTACACCTTC.

CDR3 region: CASETGMNQPQHF. The CDR3 DNA reads TGTGCCAGTGAAACAGGGATGAATCAGCCCCAGCATTTT. The chain employs TRBV19 and TRBJ1-5; tentatively, D is TRBD1 (6 bases). V dropped 8 bases and J dropped 4 bases, with 12 bases sitting between them. The germline V gene encodes CDR1 LNHDA and CDR2 SQIVND (reference sequence). The CDR3 contains 13 residues.

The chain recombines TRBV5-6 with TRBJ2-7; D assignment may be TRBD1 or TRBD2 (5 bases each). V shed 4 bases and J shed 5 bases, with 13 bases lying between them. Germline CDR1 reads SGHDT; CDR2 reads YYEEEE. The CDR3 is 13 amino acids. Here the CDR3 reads CASSREIGDEQYF. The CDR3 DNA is TGTGCCAGCAGCCGGGAAATAGGGGACGAGCAGTACTTC.

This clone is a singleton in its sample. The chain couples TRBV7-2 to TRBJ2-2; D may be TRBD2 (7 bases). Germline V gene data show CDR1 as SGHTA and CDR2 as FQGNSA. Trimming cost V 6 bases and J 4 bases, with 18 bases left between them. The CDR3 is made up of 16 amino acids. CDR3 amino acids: CASRPPGGSSTGELFF. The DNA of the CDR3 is TGTGCCAGCAGGCCACCGGGGGGCTCGAGCACCGGGGAGCTGTTTTTT.